Each of the 26 T cell receptor beta chains below was sequenced from the same sample in a study of blood T cell repertoires in COVID-19. Profiled with immunoSEQ multiplex PCR; TCRdb holds only in-frame clones, not every one. The table lists approximately 190,000 clones, around 90% of them singletons. What was sequenced was peripheral blood. The receptor source for this set is a man between 50 and 59 years old with acute or convalescent COVID-19.

V is TRBV28 and J is TRBJ2-1; the D gene is possibly TRBD1 (7 bases). Germline loops: CDR1 MDHEN, CDR2 SYDVKM. The length of the CDR3 is 16 residues. The ends were cut back, 1 base at V and 3 bases at J, with 13 bases in the middle. The CDR3 DNA reads TGTGCCAGCAGTTTATTGGAGGGGGCGGGCTACAATGAGCAGTTCTTC. This encodes CASSLLEGAGYNEQFF.

The chain has TRBV28 and TRBJ1-1; 11 bases are shared with TRBD1. Trimming at V came to 3 bases and at J to 6 bases, leaving 3 bases not matched to a gene. The CDR3 has 14 residues. CDR1 is MDHEN, CDR2 SYDVKM, per germline. The CDR3 nucleotides read TGTGCCAGCAGTTTGGACAGGGGGCTATCTGAAGCTTTCTTT. Its protein product is CASSLDRGLSEAFF.

The chain is built from TRBV9 and TRBJ2-7; 13 bases match TRBD2. This CDR3 comprises 15 residues. The V gene end was trimmed by 3 bases and the J gene end by 3 bases; junction bases not matched to a gene: 3. Germline CDR1 is SGDLS and CDR2 is YYNGEE. As DNA, the CDR3 is TGTGCCAGCAGCGCCGGGACTAGCGGGATCTACGAGCAGTACTTC. It codes for CASSAGTSGIYEQYF.

The rearrangement joins TRBV4-1 to TRBJ2-7, with TRBD1 matching 10 bases. Germline V gene lookup returns CDR1 MGHRA and CDR2 YSYEKL. Trimming took 5 bases from V and 1 from J; bases not matched to a gene: 14. The CDR3 is made up of 18 amino acids. CDR3 bases: TGCGCCAGCAGCTTACACACCGGGGACAGGGGAGGTTCCTACGAGCAGTACTTC. This sequence encodes CASSLHTGDRGGSYEQYF.

This chain joins TRBV19 and TRBJ1-6, with 8 bases identical to TRBD1. The CDR3 is 15 amino acids. Germline V CDR1 and CDR2: LNHDA, SQIVND (reference sequence). The J segment lost 7 bases and the V segment lost 7 bases, leaving 9 bases of the junction unmatched. The CDR3 here is CASKTDRVENSPLHF. In DNA, the CDR3 is TGTGCCAGTAAGACGGACAGGGTTGAGAATTCACCCCTCCACTTT.

This sequence joins TRBV28 and TRBJ1-5; D might be TRBD1 (5 bases). V lost 6 bases to trimming and J lost 2 bases, with 17 bases between them. Germline assignment: CDR1 MDHEN and CDR2 SYDVKM. The CDR3 extends over 16 amino acids. CDR3: CASSPSRGGGNQPQHF. In DNA form, the CDR3 reads TGTGCCAGCAGCCCGTCGAGGGGCGGGGGCAATCAGCCCCAGCATTTT. The whole variable domain, filled in from reference TRBV28 and TRBJ1-5, reads DVKVTQSSRYLVKRTGEKVFLECVQDMDHENMFWYRQDPGLGLRLIYFSYDVKMKEKGDIPEGYSVSREKKERFSLILESASTNQTSMYLCASSPSRGGGNQPQHFGDGTRLSIL.

This chain links TRBV19 with TRBJ2-7, with a tentative D call TRBD1 (6 bases). V was shortened by 3 bases and J by 0 bases, with 15 bases between the two germline ends. The CDR3 totals 16 residues. Germline lookup yields CDR1 LNHDA and CDR2 SQIVND (reference sequence). The CDR3 DNA sequence: TGTGCCAGTAGTATTACAGGGCGAGGGAGCTCCTACGAGCAGTACTTC. Its translation: CASSITGRGSSYEQYF.

The chain carries TRBV5-1 and TRBJ2-3; 7 nucleotides agree with TRBD1. Germline loops: CDR1 SGHRS, CDR2 YFSETQ. After removal of 4 bases from V and 6 bases from J, the junction contained 11 bases not matched to a gene. This CDR3 has 15 amino acids. The CDR3 sequence is CASSRPTGARDTQYF. The CDR3 DNA reads as TGCGCCAGCAGCCGACCCACAGGGGCCCGCGATACGCAGTATTTT.

The rearrangement joins TRBV24-1 to TRBJ2-3; tentative D call: TRBD2 (7 bases). V was shortened by 2 bases and J by 5 bases, with 13 bases between the two germline ends. Germline V CDR1 and CDR2: KGHDR, SFDVKD. The CDR3 is 15 residues long. CDR3 region: CATSDSRGAGDTQYF. The DNA for the CDR3 is TGTGCCACCAGTGATTCCCGGGGGGCAGGAGATACGCAGTATTTT.

The CDR3 DNA reads TGTGCCAGCAGCCCACCGGGGTTCAGCAATTCACCCCTCCACTTT. It codes for CASSPPGFSNSPLHF. The chain has TRBV9 and TRBJ1-6; D gene unclear. Germline V lookup: CDR1 SGDLS, CDR2 YYNGEE. Trimming removed 4 bases at V and 7 bases at J, with 15 bases between. The CDR3 runs to 15 residues. The full variable domain, its missing parts supplied by reference TRBV9 and TRBJ1-6, is DSGVTQTPKHLITATGQRVTLRCSPRSGDLSVYWYQQSLDQGLQFLIQYYNGEERAKGNILERFSAQQFPDLHSELNLSSLELGDSALYFCASSPPGFSNSPLHFGNGTRLTVT.

This chain joins TRBV28 and TRBJ2-1; D possibly corresponds to TRBD2 (6 bases). CDR1 MDHEN and CDR2 SYDVKM come from the germline V gene. The CDR3 contains 16 residues. V gave up 4 bases and J gave up 4 bases, with 17 bases separating them. In DNA, the CDR3 is TGTGCCAGCAGTTCCCTGGGGGGTCGTCGGTACAATGAGCAGTTCTTC. Its translation is CASSSLGGRRYNEQFF.

As DNA, the CDR3 is TGTGCCAGCAGCCCCAGGACTAGCGGGAACACCGGGGAGCTGTTTTTT. It codes for CASSPRTSGNTGELFF. The J gene is TRBJ2-2, the V gene TRBV7-8; 10 positions agree with TRBD2. Germline lookup yields CDR1 SGHVS and CDR2 FQNEAQ. CDR3 length equals 16 residues. V trimming: 5 bases; J trimming: 1 base; junction bases outside the gene matches: 4. Drawing the rest from reference TRBV7-8 and TRBJ2-2, the complete variable domain is GAGVSQSPRYKVAKRGQDVALRCDPISGHVSLFWYQQALGQGPEFLTYFQNEAQLDKSGLPSDRFFAERPEGSVSTLKIQRTQQEDSAVYLCASSPRTSGNTGELFFGEGSRLTVL.

The V call is TRBV10-3, the J call TRBJ1-4; 7 positions match TRBD1. The CDR3 has 13 residues. Germline V lookup: CDR1 ENHRY, CDR2 SYGVKD. With 10 bases clipped from V and 7 bases from J, the junction kept 9 bases outside the gene matches. CDR3 in amino acids: CATMTGRREKLFF. The CDR3 nucleotides read TGTGCCACGATGACAGGGAGGCGTGAAAAACTGTTTTTT.

The chain uses TRBV18 and TRBJ2-2; possibly TRBD1 for D (5 bases). From germline, CDR1 is KGHSH and CDR2 LQKENI. The CDR3 length is 15 residues. The V end was cut by 3 bases, the J end by 3 bases, with 11 bases between. The CDR3 DNA is TGTGCCAGCTCACCCAGGGTTTCCGACACCGGGGAGCTGTTTTTT. Translated: CASSPRVSDTGELFF.

This chain connects TRBV4-3 to TRBJ2-7; no clear D. CDR1 is LGHNA, CDR2 YSLEER, per germline. Between the trimmed V and J ends, which lost 2 bases and 2 bases, there was a span of 19 bases. This CDR3 has 17 residues. The CDR3 sequence: CASSQHSRLISPYEQYV. The CDR3 DNA reads TGCGCCAGCAGCCAACATTCACGGTTAATCTCTCCCTACGAGCAGTACGTC.

V is TRBV7-5 and J is TRBJ2-1; the D call TRBD2 from the table was never checked on the DNA. TRBV7-5 is flagged as a pseudogene. The CDR3 covers 18 residues. The CDR3 DNA sequence: TGTGTCAGAAGCGGAATTCAACAGATAGCGGGTACCTACAATGAGCAGTTCTTC. Its protein is CVRSGIQQIAGTYNEQFF.

CDR3 sequence reads: CASSIRTGIPTDTQYF. The DNA of the CDR3 is TGTGCCAGCAGTATTAGGACAGGGATTCCCACAGATACGCAGTATTTT. The V gene is TRBV7-9, the J gene TRBJ2-3; the match to TRBD1 covers 8 bases. The CDR3 consists of 16 residues. Germline-derived CDR1 and CDR2 are SEHNR and FQNEAQ (reference sequence). After removal of 6 bases from V and 2 bases from J, the junction contained 10 bases not matched to a gene.

The CDR3 is CASSQGGQGNYGYTF. The CDR3, as DNA: TGTGCCAGCAGCCAAGGGGGGCAGGGTAACTATGGCTACACCTTC. The rearrangement links TRBV3-1 (or the pseudogene TRBV3-2) to TRBJ1-2; possibly TRBD1 for D (6 bases). The CDR3 is made up of 15 amino acids. The germline V gene encodes CDR1 LGHDT and CDR2 YNNKEL (reference sequence). V dropped 1 base and J dropped 1 base, with 10 bases sitting between them.

V is TRBV6-5 and J is TRBJ1-4; the match to TRBD1 covers 7 bases. The trim removed 4 bases at V and 4 bases at J, leaving 6 bases unmatched. This CDR3 comprises 15 residues. Germline V gene lookup returns CDR1 MNHEY and CDR2 SVGAGI. This chain's CDR3 is CASSSKGAFNEKLFF. The CDR3 DNA reads as TGTGCCAGCAGTTCCAAGGGGGCGTTTAATGAAAAACTGTTTTTT.

The chain uses TRBV7-9 and TRBJ2-7; unclear D gene. Germline CDR1 and CDR2: SEHNR and FQNEAQ (reference sequence). The CDR3 totals 12 residues. V was trimmed by 4 bases and J by 6 bases, leaving 10 bases between them. In DNA, the CDR3 is TGTGCCAGCAGCTCCCAGGATTCCGAGCAGTACGTC. Residues: CASSSQDSEQYV.

The rearrangement links TRBV6-4 to TRBJ2-6; TRBD2 aligns across 9 bases. Germline trimming cut 8 bases from V and 0 bases from J; bases unmatched to any gene: 11. This CDR3 spans 18 amino acids. CDR1 and CDR2 from the germline V gene are MRHNA and SNTAGT. The CDR3 here is CASGLGLADSSGANVLTF. DNA for the CDR3: TGTGCCAGCGGCCTGGGACTAGCCGACAGCTCTGGGGCCAACGTCCTGACTTTC.

The chain links TRBV6-2 or TRBV6-3 to TRBJ1-5; the D gene is possibly TRBD1 (5 bases). The CDR3 has 14 amino acids. CDR1 is MNHEY and CDR2 is SVGEGT in the germline V gene. V lost 6 bases and J 2 bases, leaving 11 bases between the germline ends. CDR3 nucleotides: TGTGCCAGCAGCCGACAAGGGGGCAATCAGCCCCAGCATTTT. Residues: CASSRQGGNQPQHF.

The chain links TRBV4-3 to TRBJ2-3, with 8 bases that match TRBD2. Trimming at V came to 3 bases and at J to 1 base, leaving 3 bases not matched to a gene. Germline CDR1 is LGHNA and CDR2 is YSLEER. This CDR3 spans 15 amino acids. The CDR3 nucleotides are TGCGCCAGCAGCCAGATTAGCGGGGGCACAGATACGCAGTATTTT. Its protein product is CASSQISGGTDTQYF.

A single count supports this clone. The CDR3 sequence: CATERNGEEDYGYTF. CDR3 nucleotides: TGTGCCACGGAACGCAACGGGGAGGAGGACTATGGCTACACCTTC. The chain uses TRBV15 and TRBJ1-2, with D uncertain. V shed 9 bases and J shed 3 bases, with 20 bases lying between them. Germline V gives CDR1 LNHNV, CDR2 YYDKDF (reference sequence). The CDR3 length is 15 residues.

The rearrangement joins TRBV18 to TRBJ2-7; 8 bases are shared with TRBD1. The V gene's germline CDR1 is KGHSH and CDR2 LQKENI. The CDR3 sequence is 15 residues long. The V segment lost 6 bases and the J segment 4 bases; nucleotides outside the gene matches: 11. In DNA form, the CDR3 reads TGTGCCAGCTCTCCAGACAGGGGAAACCCTTACGAGCAGTACGTC. Translating it yields CASSPDRGNPYEQYV.

This CDR3 is CASSLTGGFYEQYV. CDR3 nucleotide sequence: TGTGCCAGCAGCCTGACAGGGGGCTTCTACGAGCAGTACGTC. The chain recombines TRBV7-9 with TRBJ2-7; 10 bases are shared with TRBD1. The V gene end was trimmed by 5 bases and the J gene end by 3 bases; junction bases not matched to a gene: 4. This CDR3 region has 14 residues. Per the germline V gene, CDR1 is SEHNR and CDR2 is FQNEAQ (reference sequence).